This is a list of T cell receptor beta chains from one sample in a study of tumor-infiltrating lymphocytes in primary liver carcinoma. TCRdb independently ran MiXCR on the multiplex PCR reads; one entry per CDR3 protein. This sample yields approximately 190,000 distinct CDR3 sequences, of which about 85% are seen a single time; roughly 18% belongs to the top ten. Sequencing was carried out using tumor tissue from primary liver carcinoma. The receptors were sampled from a man in his forties with primary liver carcinoma and hepatitis B virus infection. The CDR3 runs from the conserved cysteine through the conserved F or W. The order of the fields is clone size, V gene, J gene, D gene, CDR3 protein, CDR3 DNA. The D gene is left open where the match is weak. Where a row states a size, it is once, few, many or the class of an expanded clone; other rows omit it.

>once|TRBV11-1|TRBJ2-1|TRBD2
CASSLANRGGHNEQFF
TGTGCCAGCAGCTTAGCGAATCGGGGGGGCCACAATGAGCAGTTTTTC
>.|TRBV7-9|TRBJ1-1|.
CTSNLGQLRPGPNTEAFF
TGTACCAGCAACTTAGGCCAACTCCGTCCGGGACCGAACACTGAAGCTTTCTTT
>.|TRBV29-1|TRBJ2-5|.
CSVIGSVESQYF
TGCAGCGTAATTGGCTCCGTGGAATCCCAGTACTTC
>.|TRBV6-2/TRBV6-3|TRBJ2-7|.
CASSLRDKAHGQYF
TGTGCCAGCAGCCTCCGGGACAAGGCTCACGGGCAGTACTTC
>few|TRBV28|TRBJ2-2|.
CASRASSSLGELFF
TGTGCCAGCAGGGCTAGCTCATCCCTCGGGGAGCTGTTTTTT
>once|TRBV6-4|TRBJ1-1|.
CAGSPGGGRSDTEAFF
TGTGCCGGCAGTCCGGGGGGGGGCCGGTCGGACACTGAAGCTTTCTTC
>.|TRBV11-1|TRBJ2-4|.
CVSSFPGSSGTKNIQYF
TGTGTCAGCAGCTTTCCCGGGTCTAGTGGGACCAAAAACATTCAGTATTTC
>.|TRBV6-6|TRBJ1-6|.
CASTYTGRSSPLHF
TGTGCCAGCACCTACACAGGGAGAAGTTCACCCCTCCACTTT
>.|TRBV11-3|TRBJ1-5|.
CASSLIPGVAQPQHF
TGTGCCAGCAGCTTAATTCCGGGGGTGGCTCAGCCCCAGCATTTT
>.|TRBV4-3|TRBJ2-7|.
CAGSLEGPAAYEQYF
TGCGCCGGCAGCCTCGAAGGGCCAGCAGCTTACGAACAGTACTTC
>.|TRBV19|TRBJ2-2|TRBD1
CTSMSTGATGELFF
TGTACCAGTATGTCGACAGGGGCCACCGGGGAGCTGTTTTTT
>.|TRBV11-2|TRBJ1-2|.
CVSILDSVAYSRGYTF
TGTGTCAGCATATTAGATTCGGTAGCCTATTCTCGAGGCTACACCTTC
>once|TRBV6-2/TRBV6-3|TRBJ2-2|.
CASSNLSRGASRELFF
TGTGCCAGCAGTAATTTGAGCCGGGGGGCATCCCGGGAGCTGTTTTTT
>.|TRBV4-1|TRBJ2-5|.
CASCLEGGLRQETQYF
TGCGCCAGCTGCCTTGAGGGGGGGCTGCGTCAAGAGACCCAGTATTTC
>.|TRBV12-3/TRBV12-4|TRBJ2-1|TRBD2
CVSSRREGRSYNDQFF
TGTGTCAGCAGTCGGAGGGAGGGGCGCTCCTACAATGATCAGTTCTTC
>.|TRBV14|TRBJ2-3|TRBD2
CASIPGTSGRAWRDTQYF
TGTGCCAGCATCCCTGGAACTAGCGGGAGGGCCTGGAGAGATACGCAGTATTTT
>.|TRBV29-1|TRBJ2-2|.
CSIGGRRTGELFF
TGCAGCATTGGGGGGAGGCGGACTGGGGAGCTGTTTTTT
>.|TRBV6-6|TRBJ1-2|.
CASYAEPANYGYNF
TGTGCCTCCTATGCGGAGCCAGCTAACTATGGCTATAACTTC
>many|TRBV4-3|TRBJ2-7|.
CASSQDFGRTSDEQYF
TGCGCCAGCAGCCAAGATTTTGGGAGGACATCGGACGAGCAGTACTTC
>many|TRBV6-2/TRBV6-3|TRBJ2-2|.
CASSYLSRGASRELFF
TGTGCCAGCAGTTATTTGAGCAGGGGGGCATCCCGGGAGCTGTTTTTT
>.|TRBV6-6|TRBJ2-5|.
CARSYAAGKETQYF
TGTGCCAGAAGCTACGCAGCGGGCAAGGAGACCCAGTACTTC
>.|TRBV6-5|TRBJ2-3|TRBD1
CSSSLTGTDTTDTQFF
TGTTCCAGCAGTTTAACCGGGACAGACACCACAGATACCCAGTTTTTT
>.|TRBV6-2/TRBV6-3|TRBJ2-7|TRBD2
CASSQPWTSVEQYF
TGTGCCAGCAGTCAGCCCTGGACTAGCGTCGAGCAGTACTTC
>.|TRBV4-3|TRBJ2-7|.
CASSQYTGTGDAEYF
TGCGCCAGCAGCCAATATACGGGGACCGGAGACGCGGAGTACTTC
>.|TRBV29-1|TRBJ2-1|.
CSVDQRVYNKRFF
TGCAGCGTTGATCAGCGGGTCTACAATAAGCGGTTCTTC
>.|TRBV6-1|TRBJ2-2|TRBD1
CASSTQIGTVKTGELLF
TGTGCCAGCAGTACCCAAATTGGGACAGTTAAGACCGGGGAGCTGTTATTT
>many|TRBV5-1|TRBJ1-1|.
CASSTGAGDLTEAFF
TGCGCCAGCAGCACCGGGGCGGGGGATCTCACTGAAGCTTTCTTT
>.|TRBV11-2|TRBJ2-3|TRBD2
CASTRSPRLAGERIDTQYF
TGTGCCAGCACCCGATCACCGAGACTAGCGGGAGAGAGGATAGATACGCAGTATTTT
>.|TRBV5-5|TRBJ2-1|.
CASSRALGLVGENEQFF
TGTGCCAGCAGCCGGGCTTTAGGCCTAGTGGGAGAAAATGAGCAGTTCTTC
>.|TRBV29-1|TRBJ2-2|.
CNVMGNTGKLFF
TGCAACGTTATGGGTAACACCGGGAAGCTGTTTTTT
>.|TRBV29-1|TRBJ2-3|TRBD2
CSVYGTSGQGDTQYF
TGCAGTGTCTACGGGACTAGCGGTCAGGGAGATACGCAGTATTTT
>.|TRBV29-1|TRBJ2-1|TRBD2
CSIPSGSLEQFF
TGTAGCATCCCTAGCGGGAGTCTTGAGCAGTTCTTC
>.|TRBV29-1|TRBJ1-1|.
CSGYLGTLNTEALF
TGCAGCGGCTACCTCGGAACTCTGAACACTGAAGCTTTATTT